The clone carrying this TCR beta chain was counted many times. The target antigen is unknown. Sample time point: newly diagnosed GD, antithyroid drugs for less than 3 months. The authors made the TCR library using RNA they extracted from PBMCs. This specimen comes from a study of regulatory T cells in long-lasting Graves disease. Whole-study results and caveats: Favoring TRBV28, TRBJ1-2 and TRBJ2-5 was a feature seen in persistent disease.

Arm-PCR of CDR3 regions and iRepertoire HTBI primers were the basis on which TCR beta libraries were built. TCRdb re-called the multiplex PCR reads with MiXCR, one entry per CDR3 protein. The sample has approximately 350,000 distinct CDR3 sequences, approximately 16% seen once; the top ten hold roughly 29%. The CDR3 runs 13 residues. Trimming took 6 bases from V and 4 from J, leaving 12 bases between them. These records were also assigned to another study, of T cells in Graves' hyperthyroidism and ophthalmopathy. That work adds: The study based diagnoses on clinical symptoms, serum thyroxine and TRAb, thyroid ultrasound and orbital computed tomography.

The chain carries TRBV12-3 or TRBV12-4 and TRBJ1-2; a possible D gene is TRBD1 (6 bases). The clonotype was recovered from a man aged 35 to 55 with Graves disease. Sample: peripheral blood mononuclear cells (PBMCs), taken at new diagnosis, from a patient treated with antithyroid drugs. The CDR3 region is CASSLDRLYGYTF. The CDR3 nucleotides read TGTGCCAGCAGCCTGGACAGACTCTATGGCTACACCTTC.